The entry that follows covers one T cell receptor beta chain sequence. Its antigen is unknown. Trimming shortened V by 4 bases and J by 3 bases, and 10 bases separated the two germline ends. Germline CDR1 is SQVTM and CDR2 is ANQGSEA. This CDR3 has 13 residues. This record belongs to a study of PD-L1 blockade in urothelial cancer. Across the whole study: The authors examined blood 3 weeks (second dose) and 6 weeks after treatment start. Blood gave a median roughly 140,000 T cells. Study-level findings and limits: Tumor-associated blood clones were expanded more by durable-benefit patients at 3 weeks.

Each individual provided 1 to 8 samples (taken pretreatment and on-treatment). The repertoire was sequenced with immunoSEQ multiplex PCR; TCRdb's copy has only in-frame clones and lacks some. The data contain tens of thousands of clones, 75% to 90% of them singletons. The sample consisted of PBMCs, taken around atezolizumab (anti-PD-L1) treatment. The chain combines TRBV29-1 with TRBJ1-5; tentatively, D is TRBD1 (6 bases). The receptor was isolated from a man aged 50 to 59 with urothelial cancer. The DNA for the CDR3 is TGCAGCGTTGCAGGGACAAACAATCAGCCCCAGCATTTT. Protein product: CSVAGTNNQPQHF.